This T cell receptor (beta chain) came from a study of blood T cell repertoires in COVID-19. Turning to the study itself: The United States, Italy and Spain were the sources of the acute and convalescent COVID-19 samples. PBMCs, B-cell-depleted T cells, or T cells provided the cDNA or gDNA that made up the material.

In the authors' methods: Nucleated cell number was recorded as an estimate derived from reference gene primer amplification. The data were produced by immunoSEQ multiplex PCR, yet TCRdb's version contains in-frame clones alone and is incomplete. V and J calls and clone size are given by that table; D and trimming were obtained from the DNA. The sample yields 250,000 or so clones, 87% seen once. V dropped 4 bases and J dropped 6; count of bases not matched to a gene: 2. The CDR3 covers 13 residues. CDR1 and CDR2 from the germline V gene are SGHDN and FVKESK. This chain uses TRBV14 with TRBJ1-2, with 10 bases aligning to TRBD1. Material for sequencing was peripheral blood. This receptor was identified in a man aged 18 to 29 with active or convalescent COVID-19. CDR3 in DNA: TGTGCCAGCAGCCGAGACAGGGGGCATGGCTACACCTTC. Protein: CASSRDRGHGYTF.